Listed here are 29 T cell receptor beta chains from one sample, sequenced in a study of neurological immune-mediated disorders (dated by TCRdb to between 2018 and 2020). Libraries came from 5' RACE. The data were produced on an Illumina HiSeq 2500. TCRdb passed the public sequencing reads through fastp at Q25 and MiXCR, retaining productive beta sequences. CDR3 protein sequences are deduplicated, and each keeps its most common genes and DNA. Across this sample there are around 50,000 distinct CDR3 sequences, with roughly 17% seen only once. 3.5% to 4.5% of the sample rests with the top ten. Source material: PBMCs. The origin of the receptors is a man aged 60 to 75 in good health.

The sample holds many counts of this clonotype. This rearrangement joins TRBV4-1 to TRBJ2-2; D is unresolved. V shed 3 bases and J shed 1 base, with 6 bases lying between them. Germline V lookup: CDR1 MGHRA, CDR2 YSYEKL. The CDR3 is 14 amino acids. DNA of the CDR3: TGCGCCAGCAGCCAGGGATTGAACACCGGGGAGCTGTTTTTT. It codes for CASSQGLNTGELFF.

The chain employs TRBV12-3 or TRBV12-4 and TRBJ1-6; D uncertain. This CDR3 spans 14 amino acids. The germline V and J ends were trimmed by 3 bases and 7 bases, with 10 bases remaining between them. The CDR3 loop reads CASSFDGVNSPLHF. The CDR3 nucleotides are TGTGCCAGCAGTTTTGATGGAGTAAATTCACCCCTCCACTTT.

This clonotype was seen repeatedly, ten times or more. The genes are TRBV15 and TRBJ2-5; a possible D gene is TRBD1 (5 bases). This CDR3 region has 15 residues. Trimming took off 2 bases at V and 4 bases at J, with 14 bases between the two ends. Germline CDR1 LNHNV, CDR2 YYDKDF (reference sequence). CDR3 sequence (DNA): TGTGCCACCAGCAGATACACAGGCAAACGAGAGACCCAGTACTTC. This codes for CATSRYTGKRETQYF.

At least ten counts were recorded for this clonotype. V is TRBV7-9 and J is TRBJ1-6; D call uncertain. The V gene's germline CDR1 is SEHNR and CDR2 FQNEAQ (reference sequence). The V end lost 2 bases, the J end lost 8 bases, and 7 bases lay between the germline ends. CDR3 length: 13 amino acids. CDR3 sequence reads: CASSLNPDSPLHF. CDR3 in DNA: TGTGCCAGCAGCTTAAATCCCGATTCACCCCTCCACTTT.

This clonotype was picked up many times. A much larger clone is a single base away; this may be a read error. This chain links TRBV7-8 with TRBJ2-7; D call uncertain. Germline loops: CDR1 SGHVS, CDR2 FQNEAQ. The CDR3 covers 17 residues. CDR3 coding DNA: TGTGTCAGCAGCATCAAAGTGTGGGAACCAAGAGGTAACGAGCAGTACTTC. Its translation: CVSSIKVWEPRGNEQYF.

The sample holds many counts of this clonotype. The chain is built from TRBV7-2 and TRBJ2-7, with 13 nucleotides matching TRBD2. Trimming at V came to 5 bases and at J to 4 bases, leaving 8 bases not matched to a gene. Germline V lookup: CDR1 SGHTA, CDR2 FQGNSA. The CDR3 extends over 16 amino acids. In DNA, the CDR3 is TGTGCCAGCAGCCCCGGGACTAGCGGGGTCCGATACGAGCAGTACTTC. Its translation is CASSPGTSGVRYEQYF.

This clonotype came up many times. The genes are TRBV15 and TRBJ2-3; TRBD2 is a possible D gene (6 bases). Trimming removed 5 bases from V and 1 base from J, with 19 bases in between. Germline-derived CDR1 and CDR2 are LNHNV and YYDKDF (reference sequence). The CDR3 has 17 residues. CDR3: CATSSPRGTRRTDTQYF. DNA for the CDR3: TGTGCCACCAGCTCACCCCGGGGGACTCGGCGCACAGATACGCAGTATTTT.

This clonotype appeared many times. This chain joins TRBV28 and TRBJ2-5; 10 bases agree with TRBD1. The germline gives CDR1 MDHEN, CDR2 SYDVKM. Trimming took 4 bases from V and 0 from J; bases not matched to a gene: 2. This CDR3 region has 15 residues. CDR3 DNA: TGTGCCAGCAGTTGGGGACAGGGGCACCAAGAGACCCAGTACTTC. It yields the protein CASSWGQGHQETQYF.

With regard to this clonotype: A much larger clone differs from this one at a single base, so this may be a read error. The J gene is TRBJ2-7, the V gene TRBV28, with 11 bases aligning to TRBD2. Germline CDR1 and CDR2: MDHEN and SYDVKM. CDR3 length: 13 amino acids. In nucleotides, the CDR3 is TGTGTCAGCACACTAGCGGGAGACTACGAGCAGTACTTC. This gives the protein CVSTLAGDYEQYF.

CDR3 protein: CASSGVLDTQYF. The CDR3 bases are TGTGCCAGCAGCGGGGTACTGGATACGCAGTATTTT. The rearrangement joins TRBV12-3 or TRBV12-4 to TRBJ2-3; a possible D gene is TRBD2 (5 bases). V lost 6 bases and J 6 bases, leaving 10 bases between the germline ends. The CDR3 extends over 12 amino acids.

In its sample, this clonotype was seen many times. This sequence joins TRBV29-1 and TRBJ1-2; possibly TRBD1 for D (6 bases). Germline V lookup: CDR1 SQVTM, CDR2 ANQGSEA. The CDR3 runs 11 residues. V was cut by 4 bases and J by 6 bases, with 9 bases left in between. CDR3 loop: CSVATGNGYTF. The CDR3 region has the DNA TGCAGCGTTGCCACAGGGAATGGCTACACCTTC.

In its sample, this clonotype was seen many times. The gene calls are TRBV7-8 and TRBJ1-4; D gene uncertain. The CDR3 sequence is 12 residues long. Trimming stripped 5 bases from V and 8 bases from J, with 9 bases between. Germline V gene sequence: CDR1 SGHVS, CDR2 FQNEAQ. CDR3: CASSLQREKLFF. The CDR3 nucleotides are TGTGCCAGCAGCCTCCAACGGGAAAAACTGTTTTTT.

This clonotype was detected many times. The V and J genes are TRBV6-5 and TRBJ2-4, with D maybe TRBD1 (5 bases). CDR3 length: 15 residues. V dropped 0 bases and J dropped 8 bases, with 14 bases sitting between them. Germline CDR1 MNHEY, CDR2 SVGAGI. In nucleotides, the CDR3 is TGTGCCAGCAGTTACTCGGGAAGCGACAGAGACATTCAGTACTTC. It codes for CASSYSGSDRDIQYF.

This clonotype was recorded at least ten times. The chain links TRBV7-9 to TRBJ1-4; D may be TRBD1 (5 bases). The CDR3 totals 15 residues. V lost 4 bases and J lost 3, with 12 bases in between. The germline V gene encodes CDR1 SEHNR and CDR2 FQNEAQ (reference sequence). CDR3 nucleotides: TGTGCCAGCAGCTCCCAGGGATCGGCTAATGAAAAACTGTTTTTT. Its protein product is CASSSQGSANEKLFF. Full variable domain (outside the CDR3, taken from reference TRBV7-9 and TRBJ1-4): DTGVSQNPRHKITKRGQNVTFRCDPISEHNRLYWYRQTLGQGPEFLTYFQNEAQLEKSRLLSDRFSAERPKGSFSTLEIQRTEQGDSAMYLCASSSQGSANEKLFFGSGTQLSVL.

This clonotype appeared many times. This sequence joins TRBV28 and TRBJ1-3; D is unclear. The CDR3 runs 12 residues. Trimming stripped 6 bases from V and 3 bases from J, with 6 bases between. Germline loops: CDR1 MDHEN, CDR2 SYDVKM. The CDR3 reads CASREFGNTIYF. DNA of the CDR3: TGTGCCAGCAGGGAATTTGGAAACACCATATATTTT.

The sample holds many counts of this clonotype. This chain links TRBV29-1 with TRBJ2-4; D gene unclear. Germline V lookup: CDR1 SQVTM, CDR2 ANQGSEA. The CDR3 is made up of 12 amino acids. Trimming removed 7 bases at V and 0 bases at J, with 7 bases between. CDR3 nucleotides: TGCAGCGCTGTAGGAGCCAAAAACATTCAGTACTTC. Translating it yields CSAVGAKNIQYF.

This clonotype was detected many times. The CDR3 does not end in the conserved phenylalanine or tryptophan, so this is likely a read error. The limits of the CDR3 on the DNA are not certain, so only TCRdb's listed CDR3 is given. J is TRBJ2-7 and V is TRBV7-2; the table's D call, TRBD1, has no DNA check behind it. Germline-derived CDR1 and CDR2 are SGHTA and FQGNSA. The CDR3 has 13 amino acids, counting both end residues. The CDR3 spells CASSPPGGTGLFL.

This CDR3 is CAWSNWRNEQYF. For the CDR3, the DNA is TGTGCCTGGAGTAATTGGAGGAACGAGCAGTACTTC. The chain has TRBV30 and TRBJ2-7, with a possible D match to TRBD2 (5 bases). The CDR3 consists of 12 residues. The germline gives CDR1 GTSNPN, CDR2 SVGIG (reference sequence). Trimming shortened V by 2 bases and J by 5 bases, and 10 bases separated the two germline ends.

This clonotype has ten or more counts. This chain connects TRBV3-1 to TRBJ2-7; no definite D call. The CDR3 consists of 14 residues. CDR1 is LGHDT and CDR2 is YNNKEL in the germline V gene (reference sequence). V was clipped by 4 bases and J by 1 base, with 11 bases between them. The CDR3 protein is CASSPRLTSYEQYF. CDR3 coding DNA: TGTGCCAGCAGCCCGCGCCTAACTTCCTACGAGCAGTACTTC.

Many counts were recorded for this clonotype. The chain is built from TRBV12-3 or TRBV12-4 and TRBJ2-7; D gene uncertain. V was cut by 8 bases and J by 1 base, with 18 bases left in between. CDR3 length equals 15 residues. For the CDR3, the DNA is TGTGCCAGCTCCCTGGGCGCGCCACTTTCCTACGAGCAGTACTTC. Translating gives CASSLGAPLSYEQYF.

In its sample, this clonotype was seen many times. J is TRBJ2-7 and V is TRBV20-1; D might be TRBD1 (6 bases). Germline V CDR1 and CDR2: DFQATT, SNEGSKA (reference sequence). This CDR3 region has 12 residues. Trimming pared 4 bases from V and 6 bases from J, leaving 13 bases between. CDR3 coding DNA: TGCAGTGCTATACAGGGTGTGGGCGAGCAGTACTTC. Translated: CSAIQGVGEQYF.

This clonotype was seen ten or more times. The CDR3 protein is CASSGGTAHSNQPQHF. The CDR3 DNA is TGTGCCAGCAGTGGAGGGACGGCACATAGCAATCAGCCCCAGCATTTT. This chain links TRBV6-1 with TRBJ1-5; perhaps TRBD1 as D (5 bases). The V end was cut by 4 bases, the J end by 0 bases, with 13 bases between. Germline V gene lookup returns CDR1 MNHNS and CDR2 SASEGT. This CDR3 comprises 16 residues.

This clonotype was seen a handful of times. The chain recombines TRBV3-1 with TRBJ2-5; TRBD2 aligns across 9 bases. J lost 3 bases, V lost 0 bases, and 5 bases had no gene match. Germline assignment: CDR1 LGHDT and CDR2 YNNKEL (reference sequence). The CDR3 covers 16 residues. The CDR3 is CASSQDATSGKETQYF. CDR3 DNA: TGTGCCAGCAGCCAAGACGCGACTAGCGGAAAAGAGACCCAGTACTTC.

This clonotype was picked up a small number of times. This CDR3 is CASSASGPSTDTQYF. In nucleotides, the CDR3 is TGCGCCAGCAGCGCTAGCGGACCCAGCACAGATACGCAGTATTTT. The rearrangement joins TRBV5-1 to TRBJ2-3; TRBD2 matches at 7 bases. This CDR3 comprises 15 residues. The V gene end was trimmed by 4 bases and the J gene end by 0 bases; junction bases not matched to a gene: 5. CDR1 is SGHRS, CDR2 YFSETQ, per germline.

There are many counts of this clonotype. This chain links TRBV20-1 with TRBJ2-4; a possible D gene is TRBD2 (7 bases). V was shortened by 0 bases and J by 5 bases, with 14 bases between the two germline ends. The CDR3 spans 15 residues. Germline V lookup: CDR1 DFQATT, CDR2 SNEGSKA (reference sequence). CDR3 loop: CSARDPKGGENIQYF. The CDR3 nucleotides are TGCAGTGCTAGAGATCCGAAAGGGGGGGAAAACATTCAGTACTTC.

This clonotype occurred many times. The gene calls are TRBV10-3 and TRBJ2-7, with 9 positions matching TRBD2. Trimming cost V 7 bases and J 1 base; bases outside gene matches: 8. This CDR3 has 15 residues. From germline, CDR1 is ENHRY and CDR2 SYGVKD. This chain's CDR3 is CAIMGREGPSYEQYF. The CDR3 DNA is TGTGCCATCATGGGGCGGGAGGGCCCGTCCTACGAGCAGTACTTC.

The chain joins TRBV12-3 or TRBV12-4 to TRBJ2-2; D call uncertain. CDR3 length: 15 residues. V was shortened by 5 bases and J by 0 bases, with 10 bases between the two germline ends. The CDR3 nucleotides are TGTGCCAGCAGTCCAGGATTCGCGAACACCGGGGAGCTGTTTTTT. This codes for CASSPGFANTGELFF.

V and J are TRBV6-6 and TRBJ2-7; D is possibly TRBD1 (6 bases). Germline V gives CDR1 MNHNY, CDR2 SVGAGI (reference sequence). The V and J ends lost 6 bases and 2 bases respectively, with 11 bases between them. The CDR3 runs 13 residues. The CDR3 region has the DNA TGTGCCAGCAGGACCGACAGGCCCTACGAGCAGTACTTC. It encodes CASRTDRPYEQYF.

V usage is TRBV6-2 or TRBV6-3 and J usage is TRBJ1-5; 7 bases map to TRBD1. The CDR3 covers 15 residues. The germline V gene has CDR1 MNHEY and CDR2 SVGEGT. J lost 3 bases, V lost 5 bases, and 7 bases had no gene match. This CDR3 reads CASSPDRRPNQPQHF. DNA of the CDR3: TGTGCCAGCAGTCCGGACAGGAGACCCAATCAGCCCCAGCATTTT.